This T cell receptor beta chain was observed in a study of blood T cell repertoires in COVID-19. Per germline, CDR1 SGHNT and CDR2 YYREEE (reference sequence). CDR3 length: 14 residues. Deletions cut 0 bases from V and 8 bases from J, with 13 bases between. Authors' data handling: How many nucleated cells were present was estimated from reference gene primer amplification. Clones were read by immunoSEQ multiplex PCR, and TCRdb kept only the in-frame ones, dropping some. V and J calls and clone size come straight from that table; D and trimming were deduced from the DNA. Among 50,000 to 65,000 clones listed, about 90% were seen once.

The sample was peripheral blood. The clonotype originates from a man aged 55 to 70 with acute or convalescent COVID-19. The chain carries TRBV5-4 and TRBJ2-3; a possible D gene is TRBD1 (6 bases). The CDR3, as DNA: TGTGCCAGCAGCTTGGGTGCCTCCAGGGGTACGCAGTATTTT. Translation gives CASSLGASRGTQYF.